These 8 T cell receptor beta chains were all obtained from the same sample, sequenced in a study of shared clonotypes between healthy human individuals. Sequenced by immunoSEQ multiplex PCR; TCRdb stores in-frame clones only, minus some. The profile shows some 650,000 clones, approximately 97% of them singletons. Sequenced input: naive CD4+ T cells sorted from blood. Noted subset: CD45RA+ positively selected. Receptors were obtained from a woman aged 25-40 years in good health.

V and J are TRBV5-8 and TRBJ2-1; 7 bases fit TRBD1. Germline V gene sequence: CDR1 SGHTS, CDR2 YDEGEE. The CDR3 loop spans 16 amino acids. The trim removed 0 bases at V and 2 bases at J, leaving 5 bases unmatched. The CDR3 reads CASSLATGQTYNEQFF. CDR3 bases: TGTGCCAGCAGCTTGGCCACGGGACAGACCTACAATGAGCAGTTCTTC.

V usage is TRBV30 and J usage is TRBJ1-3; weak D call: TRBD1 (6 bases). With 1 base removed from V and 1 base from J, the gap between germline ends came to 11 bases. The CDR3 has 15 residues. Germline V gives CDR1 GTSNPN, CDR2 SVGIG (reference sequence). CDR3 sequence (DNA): TGTGCCTGGAGTGCTACAGGGCCGTCTGGAAACACCATATATTTT. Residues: CAWSATGPSGNTIYF. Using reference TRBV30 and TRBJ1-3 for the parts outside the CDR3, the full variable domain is SQTIHQWPATLVQPVGSPLSLECTVEGTSNPNLYWYRQAAGRGLQLLFYSVGIGQISSEVPQNLSASRPQDRQFILSSKKLLLSDSGFYLCAWSATGPSGNTIYFGEGSWLTVV.

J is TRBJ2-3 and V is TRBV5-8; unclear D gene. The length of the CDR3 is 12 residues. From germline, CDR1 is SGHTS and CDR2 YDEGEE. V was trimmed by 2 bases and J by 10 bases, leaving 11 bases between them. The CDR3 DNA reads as TGTGCCAGCAGCTTCAACCCGATCGCGCAGTATTTT. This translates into CASSFNPIAQYF.

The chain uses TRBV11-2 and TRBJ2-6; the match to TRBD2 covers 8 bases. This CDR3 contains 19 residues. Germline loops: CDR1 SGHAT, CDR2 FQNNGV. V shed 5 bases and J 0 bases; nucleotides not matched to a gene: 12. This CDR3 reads CASSPSPAGGLSGANVLTF. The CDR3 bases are TGTGCCAGCAGCCCGTCTCCTGCGGGAGGTCTCTCTGGGGCCAACGTCCTGACTTTC. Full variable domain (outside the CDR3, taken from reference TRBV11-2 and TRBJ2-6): EAGVAQSPRYKIIEKRQSVAFWCNPISGHATLYWYQQILGQGPKLLIQFQNNGVVDDSQLPKDRFSAERLKGVDSTLKIQPAKLEDSAVYLCASSPSPAGGLSGANVLTFGAGSRLTVL.

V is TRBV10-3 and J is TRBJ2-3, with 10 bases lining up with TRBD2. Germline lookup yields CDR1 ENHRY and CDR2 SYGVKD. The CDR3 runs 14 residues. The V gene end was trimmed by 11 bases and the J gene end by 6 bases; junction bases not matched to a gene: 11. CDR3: CAAGGLAGVDTQYF. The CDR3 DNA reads TGTGCCGCCGGGGGGCTAGCGGGAGTGGATACGCAGTATTTT.

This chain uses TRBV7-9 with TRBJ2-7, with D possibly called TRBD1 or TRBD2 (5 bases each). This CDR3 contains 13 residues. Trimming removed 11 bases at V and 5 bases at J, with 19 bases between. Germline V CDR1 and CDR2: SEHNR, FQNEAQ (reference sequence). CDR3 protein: CAGSRGVTDEQYF. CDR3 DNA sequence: TGTGCCGGATCAAGAGGGGTCACCGACGAGCAGTACTTC. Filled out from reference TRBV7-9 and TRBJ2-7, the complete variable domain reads DTGVSQNPRHKITKRGQNVTFRCDPISEHNRLYWYRQTLGQGPEFLTYFQNEAQLEKSRLLSDRFSAERPKGSFSTLEIQRTEQGDSAMYLCAGSRGVTDEQYFGPGTRLTVT.

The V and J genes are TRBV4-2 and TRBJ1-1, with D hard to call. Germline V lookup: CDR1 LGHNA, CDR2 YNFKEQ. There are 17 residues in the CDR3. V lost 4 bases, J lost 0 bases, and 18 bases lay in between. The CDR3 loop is CASSPEVTAKLNTEAFF. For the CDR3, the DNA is TGTGCCAGCAGCCCCGAGGTCACAGCTAAATTGAACACTGAAGCTTTCTTT.

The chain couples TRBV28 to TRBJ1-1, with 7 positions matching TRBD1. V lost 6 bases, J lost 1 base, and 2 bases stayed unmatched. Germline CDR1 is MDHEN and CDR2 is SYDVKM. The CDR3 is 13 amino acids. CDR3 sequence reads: CASSRGGNTEAFF. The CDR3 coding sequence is TGTGCCAGCAGCAGGGGGGGGAACACTGAAGCTTTCTTT.